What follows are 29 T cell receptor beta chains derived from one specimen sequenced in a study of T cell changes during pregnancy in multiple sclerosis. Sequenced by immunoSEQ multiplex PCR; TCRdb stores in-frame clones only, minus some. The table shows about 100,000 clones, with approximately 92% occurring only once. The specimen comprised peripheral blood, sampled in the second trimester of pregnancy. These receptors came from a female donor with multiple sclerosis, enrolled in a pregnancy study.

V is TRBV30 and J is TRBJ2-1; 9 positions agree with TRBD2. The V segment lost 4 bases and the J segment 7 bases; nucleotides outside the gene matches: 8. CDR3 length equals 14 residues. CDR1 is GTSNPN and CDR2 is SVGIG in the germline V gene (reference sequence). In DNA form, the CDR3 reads TGTGCCTGGAATCTAGCGGGGATTAATAATGAGCAGTTCTTC. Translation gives CAWNLAGINNEQFF.

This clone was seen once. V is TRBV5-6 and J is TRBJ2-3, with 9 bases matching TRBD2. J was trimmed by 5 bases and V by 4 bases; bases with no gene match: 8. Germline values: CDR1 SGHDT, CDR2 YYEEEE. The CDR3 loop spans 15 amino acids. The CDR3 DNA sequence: TGTGCCAGCAGCCCGGGACTAGCAGGAGTAGATACGCAGTATTTT. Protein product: CASSPGLAGVDTQYF.

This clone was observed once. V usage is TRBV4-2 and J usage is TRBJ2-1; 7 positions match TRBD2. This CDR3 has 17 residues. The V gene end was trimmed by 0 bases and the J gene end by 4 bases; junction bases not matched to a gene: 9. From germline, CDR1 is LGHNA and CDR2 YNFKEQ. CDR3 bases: TGTGCCAGCAGCCAAGAAGACGGCGGGAGAGGGTACAATGAGCAGTTCTTC. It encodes CASSQEDGGRGYNEQFF.

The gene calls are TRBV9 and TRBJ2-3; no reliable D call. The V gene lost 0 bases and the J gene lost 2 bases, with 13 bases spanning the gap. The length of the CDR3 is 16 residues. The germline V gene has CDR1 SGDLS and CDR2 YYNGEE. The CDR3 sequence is CASSVEVRSITDTQYF. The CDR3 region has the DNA TGTGCCAGCAGCGTAGAGGTCAGGTCGATCACAGATACGCAGTATTTT.

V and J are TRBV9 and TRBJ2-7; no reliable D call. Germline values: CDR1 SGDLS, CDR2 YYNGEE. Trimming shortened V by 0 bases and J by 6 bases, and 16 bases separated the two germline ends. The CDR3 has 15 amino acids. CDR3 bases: TGTGCCAGCAGCGTAGGCGGTCCCGGGTCGGGCGAGCAGTACTTC. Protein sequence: CASSVGGPGSGEQYF.

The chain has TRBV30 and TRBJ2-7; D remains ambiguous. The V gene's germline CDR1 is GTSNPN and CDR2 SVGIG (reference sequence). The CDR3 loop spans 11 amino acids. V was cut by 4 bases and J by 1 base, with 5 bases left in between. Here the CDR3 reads CAWTESYEQYF. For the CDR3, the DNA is TGTGCCTGGACGGAGTCCTACGAGCAGTACTTC.

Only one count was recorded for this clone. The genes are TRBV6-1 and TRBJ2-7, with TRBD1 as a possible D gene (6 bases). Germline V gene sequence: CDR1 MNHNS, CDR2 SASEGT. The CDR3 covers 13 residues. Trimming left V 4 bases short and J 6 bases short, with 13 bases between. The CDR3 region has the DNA TGTGCCAGCAGTGCGGACAGAAGGTTCGAGCAGTACTTC. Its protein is CASSADRRFEQYF.

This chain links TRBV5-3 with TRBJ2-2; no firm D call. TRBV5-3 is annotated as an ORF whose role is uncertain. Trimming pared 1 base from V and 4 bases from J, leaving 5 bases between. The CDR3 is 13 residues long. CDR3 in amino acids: CARSLSCTGELFF. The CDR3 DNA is TGTGCCAGAAGCTTGTCTTGCACCGGGGAGCTGTTTTTT.

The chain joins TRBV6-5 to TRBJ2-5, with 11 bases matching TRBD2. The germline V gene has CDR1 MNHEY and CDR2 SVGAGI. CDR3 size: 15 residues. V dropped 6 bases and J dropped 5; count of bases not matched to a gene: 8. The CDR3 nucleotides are TGTGCCAGCAGATTACTAGCGGGAGAAAGGGAGACCCAGTACTTC. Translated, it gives CASRLLAGERETQYF.

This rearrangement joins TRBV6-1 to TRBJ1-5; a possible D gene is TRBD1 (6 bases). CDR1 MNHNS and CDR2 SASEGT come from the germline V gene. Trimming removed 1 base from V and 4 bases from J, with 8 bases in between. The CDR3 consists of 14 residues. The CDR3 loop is CASSEGTVNQPQHF. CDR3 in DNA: TGTGCCAGCAGTGAAGGGACAGTAAATCAGCCCCAGCATTTT.

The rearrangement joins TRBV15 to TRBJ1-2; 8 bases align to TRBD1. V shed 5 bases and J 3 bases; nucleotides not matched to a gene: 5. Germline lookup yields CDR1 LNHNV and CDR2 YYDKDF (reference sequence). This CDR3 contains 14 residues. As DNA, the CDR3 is TGTGCCACCAGCCGGAACAGGGGGGACTATGGCTACACCTTC. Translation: CATSRNRGDYGYTF. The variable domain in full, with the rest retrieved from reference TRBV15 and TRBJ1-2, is DAMVIQNPRYQVTQFGKPVTLSCSQTLNHNVMYWYQQKSSQAPKLLFHYYDKDFNNEADTPDNFQSRRPNTSFCFLDIRSPGLGDTAMYLCATSRNRGDYGYTFGSGTRLTVV.

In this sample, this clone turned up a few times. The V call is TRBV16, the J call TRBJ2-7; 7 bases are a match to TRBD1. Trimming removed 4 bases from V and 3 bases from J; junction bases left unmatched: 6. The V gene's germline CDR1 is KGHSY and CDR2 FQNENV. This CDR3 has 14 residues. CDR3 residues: CASSRTRTGYEQYF. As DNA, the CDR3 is TGTGCCAGCAGCCGCACCAGGACAGGCTACGAGCAGTACTTC.

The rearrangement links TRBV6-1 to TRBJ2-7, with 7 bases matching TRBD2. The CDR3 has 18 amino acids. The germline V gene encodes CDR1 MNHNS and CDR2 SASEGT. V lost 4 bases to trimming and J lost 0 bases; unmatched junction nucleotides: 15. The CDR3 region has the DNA TGTGCCAGCAGTGTCGTAGGGCTAGCGGAGATAAGCTCCTACGAGCAGTACTTC. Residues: CASSVVGLAEISSYEQYF.

CDR3 bases: TGTGCCTGGAGCCGGTGGGGGGTCGGAGAGCAGTTCTTC. This encodes CAWSRWGVGEQFF. The chain recombines TRBV30 with TRBJ2-1, with D tentatively TRBD2 (6 bases). The CDR3 totals 13 residues. Germline values: CDR1 GTSNPN, CDR2 SVGIG (reference sequence). Trimming removed 3 bases at V and 10 bases at J, with 16 bases between.

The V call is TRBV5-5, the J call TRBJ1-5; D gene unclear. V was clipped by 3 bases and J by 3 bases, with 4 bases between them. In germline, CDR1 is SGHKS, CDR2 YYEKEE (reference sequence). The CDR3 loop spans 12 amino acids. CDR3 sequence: CASSYYNQPQHF. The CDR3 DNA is TGTGCCAGCAGCTATTACAATCAGCCCCAGCATTTT.

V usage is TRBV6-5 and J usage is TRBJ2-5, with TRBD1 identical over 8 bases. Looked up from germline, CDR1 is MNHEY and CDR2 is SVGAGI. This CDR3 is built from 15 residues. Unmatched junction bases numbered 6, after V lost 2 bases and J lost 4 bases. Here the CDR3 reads CASSYHGQGLETQYF. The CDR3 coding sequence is TGTGCCAGCAGTTACCATGGACAGGGATTAGAGACCCAGTACTTC.

CDR3 in amino acids: CASSEYGGSNQPQHF. CDR3 nucleotide sequence: TGTGCCAGCAGTGAATACGGCGGGAGCAATCAGCCCCAGCATTTT. This sequence joins TRBV25-1 and TRBJ1-5; D is unclear. Looked up from germline, CDR1 is MGHDK and CDR2 is SYGVNS. The germline V and J ends were trimmed by 0 bases and 1 base, with 7 bases remaining between them. The CDR3 loop spans 15 amino acids.

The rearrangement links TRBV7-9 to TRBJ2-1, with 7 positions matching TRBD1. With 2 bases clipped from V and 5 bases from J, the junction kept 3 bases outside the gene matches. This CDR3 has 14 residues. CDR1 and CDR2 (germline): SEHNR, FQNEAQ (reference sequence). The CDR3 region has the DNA TGTGCCAGCAGCTTAACTACAGGGGACAATGAGCAGTTCTTC. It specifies CASSLTTGDNEQFF.

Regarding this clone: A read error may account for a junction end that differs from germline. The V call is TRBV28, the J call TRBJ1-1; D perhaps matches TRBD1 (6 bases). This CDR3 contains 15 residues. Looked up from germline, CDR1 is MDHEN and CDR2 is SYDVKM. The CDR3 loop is CASSPGTLLNSEAFF. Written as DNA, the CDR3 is TGTGCCAGCAGTCCAGGGACACTTTTGAACAGTGAAGCTTTCTTT.

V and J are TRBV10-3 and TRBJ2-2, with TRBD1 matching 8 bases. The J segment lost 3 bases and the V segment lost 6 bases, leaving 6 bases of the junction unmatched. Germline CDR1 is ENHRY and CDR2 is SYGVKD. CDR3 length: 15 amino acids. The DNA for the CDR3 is TGTGCCATCAGCTCAGACAGGGGTGACACCGGGGAGCTGTTTTTT. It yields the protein CAISSDRGDTGELFF.

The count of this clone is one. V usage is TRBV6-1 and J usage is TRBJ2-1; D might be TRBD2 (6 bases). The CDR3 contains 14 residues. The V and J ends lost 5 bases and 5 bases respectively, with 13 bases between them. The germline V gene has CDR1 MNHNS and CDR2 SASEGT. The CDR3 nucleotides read TGTGCCAGCAGTAGTATGGGGGGACACAATGAGCAGTTCTTC. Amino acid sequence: CASSSMGGHNEQFF.

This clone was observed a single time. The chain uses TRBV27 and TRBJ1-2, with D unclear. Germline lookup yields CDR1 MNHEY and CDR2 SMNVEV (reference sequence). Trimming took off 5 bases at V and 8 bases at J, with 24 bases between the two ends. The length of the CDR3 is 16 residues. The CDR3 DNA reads TGTGCCAGCAGTAGCGATTTTGTGCCTTATATCTGGGGCTACACCTTC. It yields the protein CASSSDFVPYIWGYTF.

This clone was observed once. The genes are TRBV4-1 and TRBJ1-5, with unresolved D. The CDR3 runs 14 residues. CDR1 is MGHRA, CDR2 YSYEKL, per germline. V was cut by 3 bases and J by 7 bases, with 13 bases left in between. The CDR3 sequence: CASSQVQLGQPQHF. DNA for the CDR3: TGCGCCAGCAGCCAGGTTCAATTGGGCCAGCCCCAGCATTTT.

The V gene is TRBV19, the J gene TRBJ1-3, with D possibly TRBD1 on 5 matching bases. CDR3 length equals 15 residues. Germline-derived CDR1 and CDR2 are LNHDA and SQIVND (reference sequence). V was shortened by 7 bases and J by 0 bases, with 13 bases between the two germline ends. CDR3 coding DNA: TGTGCCAGTACCCGGACAAGTAGCTCTGGAAACACCATATATTTT. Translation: CASTRTSSSGNTIYF.

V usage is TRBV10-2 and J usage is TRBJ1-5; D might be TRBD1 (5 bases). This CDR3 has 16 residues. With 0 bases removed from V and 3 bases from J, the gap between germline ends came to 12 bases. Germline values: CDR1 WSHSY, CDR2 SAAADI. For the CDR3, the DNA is TGCGCCAGCAGTGAGTCGGGGCAGGCGCTCAATCAGCCCCAGCATTTT. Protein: CASSESGQALNQPQHF.

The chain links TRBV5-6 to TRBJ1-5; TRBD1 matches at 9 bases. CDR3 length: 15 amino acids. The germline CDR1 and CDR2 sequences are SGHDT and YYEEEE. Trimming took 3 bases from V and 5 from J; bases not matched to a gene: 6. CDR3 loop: CASSSDRGGYQPQHF. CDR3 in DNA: TGTGCCAGCAGCTCGGACAGGGGAGGGTATCAGCCCCAGCATTTT. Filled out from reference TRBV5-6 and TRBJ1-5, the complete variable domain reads DAGVTQSPTHLIKTRGQQVTLRCSPKSGHDTVSWYQQALGQGPQFIFQYYEEEERQRGNFPDRFSGHQFPNYSSELNVNALLLGDSALYLCASSSDRGGYQPQHFGDGTRLSIL.

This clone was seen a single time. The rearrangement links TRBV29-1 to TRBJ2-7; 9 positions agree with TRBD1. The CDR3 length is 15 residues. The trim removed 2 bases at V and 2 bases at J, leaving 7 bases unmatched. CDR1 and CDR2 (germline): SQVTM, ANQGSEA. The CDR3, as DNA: TGCAGCGTTGAAAACCGTGGGACAGGGCCCTACGAGCAGTACTTC. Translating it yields CSVENRGTGPYEQYF.

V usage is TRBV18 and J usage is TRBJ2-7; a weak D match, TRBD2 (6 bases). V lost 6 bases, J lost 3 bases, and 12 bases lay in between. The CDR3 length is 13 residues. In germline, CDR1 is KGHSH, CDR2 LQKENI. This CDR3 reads CASSYGRDYEQYF. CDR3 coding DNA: TGTGCCAGCTCCTACGGGCGGGACTACGAGCAGTACTTC. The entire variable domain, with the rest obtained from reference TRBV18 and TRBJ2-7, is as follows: NAGVMQNPRHLVRRRGQEARLRCSPMKGHSHVYWYRQLPEEGLKFMVYLQKENIIDESGMPKERFSAEFPKEGPSILRIQQVVRGDSAAYFCASSYGRDYEQYFGPGTRLTVT.

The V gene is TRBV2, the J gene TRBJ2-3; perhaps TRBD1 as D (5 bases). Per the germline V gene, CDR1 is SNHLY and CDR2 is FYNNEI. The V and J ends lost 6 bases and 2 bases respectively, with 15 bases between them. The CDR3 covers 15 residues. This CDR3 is CASRGRVSTTDTQYF. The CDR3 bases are TGTGCCAGCAGGGGCAGGGTCTCGACCACAGATACGCAGTATTTT.